This T cell receptor (beta chain) is drawn from a study of shared clonotypes between healthy human individuals. The method was immunoSEQ multiplex PCR; TCRdb's version includes in-frame clones alone and lacks a portion of them. The sample records around 500,000 clones, about 80% being singletons. V dropped 4 bases and J dropped 10 bases, with 17 bases sitting between them. CDR1 is SGHDN and CDR2 is FVKESK in the germline V gene. This CDR3 region has 14 residues. The chain couples TRBV14 to TRBJ2-1; a weak D match, TRBD2 (5 bases). This receptor was identified in a woman between 40 and 55 years old in good health. Some clones in this sample may be carry-over from other donors' samples. The material sequenced was PBMCs. For the CDR3, the DNA is TGTGCCAGCAGCCCTCGGTCACCCGGAGGCGAGCAGTTCTTC. It translates to CASSPRSPGGEQFF. Full variable domain (rest looked up from reference TRBV14 and TRBJ2-1): EAGVTQFPSHSVIEKGQTVTLRCDPISGHDNLYWYRRVMGKEIKFLLHFVKESKQDESGMPNNRFLAERTGGTYSTLKVQPAELEDSGVYFCASSPRSPGGEQFFGPGTRLTVL.